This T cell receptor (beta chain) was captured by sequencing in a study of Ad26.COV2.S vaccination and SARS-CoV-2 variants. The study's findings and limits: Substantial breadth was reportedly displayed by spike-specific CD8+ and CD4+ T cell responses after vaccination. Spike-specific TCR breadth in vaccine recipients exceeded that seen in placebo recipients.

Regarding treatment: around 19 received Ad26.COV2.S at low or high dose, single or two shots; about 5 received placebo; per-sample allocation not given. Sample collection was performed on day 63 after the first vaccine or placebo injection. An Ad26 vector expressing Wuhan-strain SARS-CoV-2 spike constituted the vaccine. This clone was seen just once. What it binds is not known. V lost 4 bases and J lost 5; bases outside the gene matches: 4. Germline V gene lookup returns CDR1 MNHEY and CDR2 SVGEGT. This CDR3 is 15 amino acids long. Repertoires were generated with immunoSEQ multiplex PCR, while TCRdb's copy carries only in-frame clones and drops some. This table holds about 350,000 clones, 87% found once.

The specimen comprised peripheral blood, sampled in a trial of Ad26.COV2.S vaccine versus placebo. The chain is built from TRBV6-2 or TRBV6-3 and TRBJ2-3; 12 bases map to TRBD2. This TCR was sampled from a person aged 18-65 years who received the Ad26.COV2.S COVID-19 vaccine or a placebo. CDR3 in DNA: TGTGCCAGCAGTTTACTAGCGGGGGGTGTAGATACGCAGTATTTT. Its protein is CASSLLAGGVDTQYF.